This TCR beta chain was observed in a study of regulatory T cells in long-lasting Graves disease. With iRepertoire HTBI primers and Arm-PCR of CDR3 regions, TCR beta libraries were built. MiXCR was run by TCRdb on the multiplex PCR reads, yielding one entry per CDR3 protein. There are approximately 360,000 distinct CDR3 sequences in the sample; 10% to 15% occur only once, and approximately 17% lies in the top ten. This clonotype was counted ten times or more. The target antigen is unknown. Documented time point: newly diagnosed GD, antithyroid drugs for less than 3 months. The TCR library used RNA extracted from PBMCs. Clinicians diagnosed Graves' disease using American Thyroid Association guidelines. V dropped 4 bases and J dropped 1; count of bases not matched to a gene: 5. Germline lookup yields CDR1 MGHRA and CDR2 YSYEKL. This CDR3 is built from 15 residues. Broader study findings: Less diverse TCR repertoires were seen in persistent Graves' patients than in newly diagnosed ones.

The data were also submitted as part of a second study, on T cells in Graves' hyperthyroidism and ophthalmopathy. From that paper: During a first-round RT-PCR of the TCR CDR3, the HTBI primer set was used.

The V and J genes are TRBV4-1 and TRBJ1-1; 8 bases are a match to TRBD1. This clonotype originated in a young woman with Graves disease. This material consisted of peripheral blood mononuclear cells (PBMCs), taken at new diagnosis, from a patient treated with antithyroid drugs. DNA of the CDR3: TGCGCCAGCAGCCGACCCGGGACAGGGAACACTGAAGCTTTCTTT. It is translated as CASSRPGTGNTEAFF.